These 10 T cell receptor beta chains were sequenced from one sample in a study of T-cell reconstitution after alpha-beta-depleted transplantation in children. The library targeted TCRbeta and was prepared with unique molecular identifiers. Using its own MiXCR run on the PCR reads, TCRdb lists one record per CDR3 protein. Of nearly 400,000 distinct CDR3 sequences listed, roughly 21% were seen once; the top ten hold 3.5% to 4%. The sequenced sample was PBMCs from the stem cell graft donor, obtained from the stem cell graft. The receptors come from a human donor who donated a stem cell graft to a child with acute myeloid leukemia.

The chain combines TRBV7-6 with TRBJ2-1, with 8 bases that match TRBD2. Per the germline V gene, CDR1 is SGHVS and CDR2 is FNYEAQ. The J segment lost 1 base and the V segment lost 0 bases, leaving 11 bases of the junction unmatched. The CDR3 spans 19 residues. The CDR3 DNA reads TGTGCCAGCAGCTTAGCCCTTAGCGGGACAACCCCTTCCTACAATGAGCAGTTCTTC. Translation gives CASSLALSGTTPSYNEQFF.

This clonotype was counted ten times or more. This sequence joins TRBV20-1 and TRBJ1-5; 8 bases line up with TRBD1. Germline V lookup: CDR1 DFQATT, CDR2 SNEGSKA (reference sequence). V was pared by 6 bases and J by 5 bases, with 6 bases of the junction left unmatched. CDR3 length equals 13 residues. The CDR3, as DNA: TGCAGTGCCACTGACAGGGGAGATCAGCCCCAGCATTTT. It encodes CSATDRGDQPQHF.

V gene TRBV5-1 combines with J gene TRBJ2-7; tentatively, D is TRBD2 (6 bases). Germline V CDR1 and CDR2: SGHRS, YFSETQ. The V end lost 0 bases, the J end lost 6 bases, and 10 bases lay between the germline ends. There are 13 residues in the CDR3. The CDR3 loop reads CASSLVLASEQYF. DNA of the CDR3: TGCGCCAGCAGCTTGGTACTAGCCTCCGAGCAGTACTTC.

The chain recombines TRBV10-2 with TRBJ2-7; the match to TRBD1 covers 10 bases. CDR3 length equals 13 residues. Per germline, CDR1 WSHSY and CDR2 SAAADI. V lost 7 bases to trimming and J lost 8 bases; unmatched junction nucleotides: 8. The CDR3 DNA sequence: TGCGCCAGCACCAGGGACAGGGGACTTCAGCAGTACTTC. Its protein product is CASTRDRGLQQYF.

V usage is TRBV20-1 and J usage is TRBJ2-5; 8 nucleotides agree with TRBD2. The V segment lost 1 base and the J segment 5 bases; nucleotides outside the gene matches: 6. Germline V gives CDR1 DFQATT, CDR2 SNEGSKA (reference sequence). The CDR3 contains 14 residues. CDR3 DNA sequence: TGCAGTGCTAGAGCCCGCGGGGGGCGGGAGACCCAGTACTTC. This encodes CSARARGGRETQYF.

This clonotype was counted a few times. V gene TRBV29-1 combines with J gene TRBJ2-1, with a tentative D call TRBD2 (7 bases). CDR1 SQVTM and CDR2 ANQGSEA come from the germline V gene. CDR3 length equals 16 residues. V was pared by 0 bases and J by 3 bases, with 15 bases between. The CDR3 here is CSVEDPGGLFYNEQFF. The CDR3 DNA follows: TGCAGCGTTGAAGATCCCGGGGGGCTCTTCTACAATGAGCAGTTCTTC.

The table lists this clonotype with a few counts. The junction differs from germline at one of its ends, possibly a read error. V is TRBV20-1 and J is TRBJ1-6; D is unresolved. The CDR3 consists of 13 residues. Germline V lookup: CDR1 DFQATT, CDR2 SNEGSKA (reference sequence). The CDR3 is CSAAGSNNSPLHF. DNA for the CDR3: TGCAGTGCCGCAGGCTCCAATAATTCACCCCTCCACTTT.

At least ten counts were recorded for this clonotype. The chain is built from TRBV29-1 and TRBJ2-7; D is possibly TRBD1 (6 bases). Between the trimmed V and J ends, which lost 4 bases and 6 bases, there was a span of 16 bases. This CDR3 region has 13 residues. The V gene's germline CDR1 is SQVTM and CDR2 ANQGSEA. CDR3 amino acids: CSVALDSGGEQYF. As DNA, the CDR3 is TGCAGCGTTGCGCTGGACAGCGGAGGCGAGCAGTACTTC.

This clonotype has just a few counts. This chain links TRBV20-1 with TRBJ2-7; D possibly corresponds to TRBD2 (5 bases). The length of the CDR3 is 16 residues. The germline V gene encodes CDR1 DFQATT and CDR2 SNEGSKA (reference sequence). Trimming cost V 4 bases and J 0 bases, with 19 bases left between them. CDR3 nucleotide sequence: TGCAGTGCTACCTACCGAGAGAGCGGTGTCTCCTACGAGCAGTACTTC. Translating gives CSATYRESGVSYEQYF.

This clonotype appeared a few times. V is TRBV15 and J is TRBJ2-7; TRBD1 matches at 10 bases. The V gene's germline CDR1 is LNHNV and CDR2 YYDKDF (reference sequence). J was trimmed by 4 bases and V by 6 bases; bases with no gene match: 6. There are 14 residues in the CDR3. The CDR3 spells CATSAPGQGYEQYF. CDR3 bases: TGTGCCACCAGTGCCCCGGGACAGGGGTACGAGCAGTACTTC.